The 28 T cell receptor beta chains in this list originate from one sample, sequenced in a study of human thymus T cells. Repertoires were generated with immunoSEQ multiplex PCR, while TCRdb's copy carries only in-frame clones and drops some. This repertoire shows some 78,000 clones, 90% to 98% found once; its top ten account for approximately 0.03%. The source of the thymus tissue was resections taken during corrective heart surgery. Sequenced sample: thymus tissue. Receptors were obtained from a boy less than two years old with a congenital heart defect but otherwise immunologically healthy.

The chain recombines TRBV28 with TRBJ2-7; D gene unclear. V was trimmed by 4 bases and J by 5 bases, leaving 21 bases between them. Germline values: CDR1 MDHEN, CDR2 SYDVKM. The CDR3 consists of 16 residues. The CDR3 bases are TGTGCCAGCAGTTCCCCCGATACAACTACACGGCACGAGCAGTACTTC. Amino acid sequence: CASSSPDTTTRHEQYF.

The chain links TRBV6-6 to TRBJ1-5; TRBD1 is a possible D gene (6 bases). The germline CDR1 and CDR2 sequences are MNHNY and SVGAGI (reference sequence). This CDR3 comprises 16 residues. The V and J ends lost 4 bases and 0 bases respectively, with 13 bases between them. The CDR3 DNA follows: TGTGCCAGCAGTTCCATCGGAGGGGGTAGCAATCAGCCCCAGCATTTT. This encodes CASSSIGGGSNQPQHF.

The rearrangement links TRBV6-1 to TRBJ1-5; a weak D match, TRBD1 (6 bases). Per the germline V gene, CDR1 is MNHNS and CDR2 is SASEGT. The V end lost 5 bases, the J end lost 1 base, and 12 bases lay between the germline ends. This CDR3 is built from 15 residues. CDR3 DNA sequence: TGTGCCAGCAGTTTGGGGGGGCTCAGCAATCAGCCCCAGCATTTT. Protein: CASSLGGLSNQPQHF.

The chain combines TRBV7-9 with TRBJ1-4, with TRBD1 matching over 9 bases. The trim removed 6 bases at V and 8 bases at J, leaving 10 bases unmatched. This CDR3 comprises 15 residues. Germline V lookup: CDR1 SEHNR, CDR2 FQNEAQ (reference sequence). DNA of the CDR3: TGTGCCAGCAGTCACTGGACAGGGGAACGAGAAAAACTGTTTTTT. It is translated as CASSHWTGEREKLFF.

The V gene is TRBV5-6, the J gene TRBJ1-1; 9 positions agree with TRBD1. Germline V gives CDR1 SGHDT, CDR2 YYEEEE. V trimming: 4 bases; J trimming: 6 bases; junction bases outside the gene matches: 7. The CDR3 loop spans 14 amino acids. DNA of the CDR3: TGTGCCAGCAGCCTGGACAGGGGAGGGGCTGAAGCTTTCTTT. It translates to CASSLDRGGAEAFF.

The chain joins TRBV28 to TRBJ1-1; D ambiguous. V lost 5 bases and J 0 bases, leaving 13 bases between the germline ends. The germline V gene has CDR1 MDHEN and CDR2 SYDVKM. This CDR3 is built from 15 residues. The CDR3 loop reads CASSPQGGLNTEAFF. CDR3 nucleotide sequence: TGTGCCAGCAGTCCACAAGGAGGGTTGAACACTGAAGCTTTCTTT. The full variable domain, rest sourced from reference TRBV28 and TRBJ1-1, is DVKVTQSSRYLVKRTGEKVFLECVQDMDHENMFWYRQDPGLGLRLIYFSYDVKMKEKGDIPEGYSVSREKKERFSLILESASTNQTSMYLCASSPQGGLNTEAFFGQGTRLTVV.

CDR3 in amino acids: CASSESNEKTEAFF. The CDR3 nucleotides read TGCGCCAGCAGTGAGTCGAACGAGAAGACTGAAGCTTTCTTT. The V gene is TRBV10-1, the J gene TRBJ1-1; D remains unclear. CDR3 length: 14 residues. Trimming took 0 bases from V and 5 from J, leaving 10 bases between them. Germline V CDR1 and CDR2: WNHNN, SYGVQD (reference sequence).

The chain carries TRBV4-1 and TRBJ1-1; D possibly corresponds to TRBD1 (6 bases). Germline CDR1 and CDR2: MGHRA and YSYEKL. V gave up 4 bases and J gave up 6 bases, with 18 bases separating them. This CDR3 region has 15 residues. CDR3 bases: TGCGCCAGCAGCCCGATTACAGGGAATCGCTCTGAAGCTTTCTTT. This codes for CASSPITGNRSEAFF.

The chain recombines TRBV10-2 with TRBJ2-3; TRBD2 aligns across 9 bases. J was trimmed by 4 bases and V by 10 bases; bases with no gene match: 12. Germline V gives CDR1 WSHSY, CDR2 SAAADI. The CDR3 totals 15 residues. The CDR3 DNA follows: TGCGCCAACACAAGCCAAGGGACTAGCCCAGATACGCAGTATTTT. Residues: CANTSQGTSPDTQYF.

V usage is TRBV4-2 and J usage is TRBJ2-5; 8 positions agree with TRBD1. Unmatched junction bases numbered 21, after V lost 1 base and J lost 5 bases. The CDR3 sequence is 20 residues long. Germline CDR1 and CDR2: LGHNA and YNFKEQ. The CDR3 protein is CASSQGDPIFPTGDRETQYF. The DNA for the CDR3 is TGTGCCAGCAGCCAAGGGGATCCTATCTTCCCGACAGGGGATCGGGAGACCCAGTACTTC.

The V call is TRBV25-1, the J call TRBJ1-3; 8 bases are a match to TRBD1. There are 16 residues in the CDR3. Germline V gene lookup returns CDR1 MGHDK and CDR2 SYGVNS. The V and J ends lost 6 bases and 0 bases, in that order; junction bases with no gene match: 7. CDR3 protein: CASRKDRESSGNTIYF. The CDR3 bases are TGTGCCAGCAGGAAGGACAGGGAGAGCTCTGGAAACACCATATATTTT.

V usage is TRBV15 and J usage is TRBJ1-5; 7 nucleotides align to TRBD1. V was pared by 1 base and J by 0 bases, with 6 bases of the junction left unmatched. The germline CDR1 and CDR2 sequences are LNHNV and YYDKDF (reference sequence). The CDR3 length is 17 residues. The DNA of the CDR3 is TGTGCCACCAGCAGAGGGGACAGACATAATAGCAATCAGCCCCAGCATTTT. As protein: CATSRGDRHNSNQPQHF.

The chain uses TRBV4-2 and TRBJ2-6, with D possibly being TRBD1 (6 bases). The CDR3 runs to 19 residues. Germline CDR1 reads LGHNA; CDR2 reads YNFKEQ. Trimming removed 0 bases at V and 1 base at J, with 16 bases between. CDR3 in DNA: TGTGCCAGCAGCCAAGATCAGGGGCTGACCCCTTCTGGGGCCAACGTCCTGACTTTC. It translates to CASSQDQGLTPSGANVLTF.

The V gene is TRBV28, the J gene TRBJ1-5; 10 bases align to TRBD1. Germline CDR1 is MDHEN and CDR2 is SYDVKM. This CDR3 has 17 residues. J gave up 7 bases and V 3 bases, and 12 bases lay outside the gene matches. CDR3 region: CASSLPSRDRGRQPQHF. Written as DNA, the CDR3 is TGTGCCAGCAGTTTGCCGTCTCGGGACAGGGGCAGGCAGCCCCAGCATTTT.

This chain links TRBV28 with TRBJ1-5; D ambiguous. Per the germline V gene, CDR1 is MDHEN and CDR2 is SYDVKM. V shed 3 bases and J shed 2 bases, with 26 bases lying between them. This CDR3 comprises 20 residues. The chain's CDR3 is CASSFLLGMERVDCNQPQHF. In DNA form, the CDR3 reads TGTGCCAGCAGTTTCCTCCTGGGGATGGAAAGGGTAGATTGCAATCAGCCCCAGCATTTT.

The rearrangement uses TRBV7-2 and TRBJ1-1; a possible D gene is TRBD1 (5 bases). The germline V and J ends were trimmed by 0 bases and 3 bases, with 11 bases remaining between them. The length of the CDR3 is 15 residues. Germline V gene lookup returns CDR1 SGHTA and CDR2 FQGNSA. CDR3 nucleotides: TGTGCCAGCAGCTTAGCGAGCAGGGAGGACACTGAAGCTTTCTTT. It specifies CASSLASREDTEAFF. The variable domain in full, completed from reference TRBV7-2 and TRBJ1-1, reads GAGVSQSPSNKVTEKGKDVELRCDPISGHTALYWYRQSLGQGLEFLIYFQGNSAPDKSGLPSDRFSAERTGGSVSTLTIQRTQQEDSAVYLCASSLASREDTEAFFGQGTRLTVV.

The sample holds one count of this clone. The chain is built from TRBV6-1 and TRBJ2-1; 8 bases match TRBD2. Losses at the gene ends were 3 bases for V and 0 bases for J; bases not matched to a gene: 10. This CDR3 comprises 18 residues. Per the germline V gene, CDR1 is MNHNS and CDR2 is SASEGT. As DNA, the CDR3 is TGTGCCAGCAGTGATAAAGCGGGGGACCCGAGCTCCTACAATGAGCAGTTCTTC. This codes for CASSDKAGDPSSYNEQFF.

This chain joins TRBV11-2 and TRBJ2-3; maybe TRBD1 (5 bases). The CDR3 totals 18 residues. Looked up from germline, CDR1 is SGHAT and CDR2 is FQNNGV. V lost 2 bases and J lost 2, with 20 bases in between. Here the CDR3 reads CASSLMGQGSVSTDTQYF. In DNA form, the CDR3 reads TGTGCCAGCAGCTTAATGGGGCAGGGATCGGTGTCCACAGATACGCAGTATTTT. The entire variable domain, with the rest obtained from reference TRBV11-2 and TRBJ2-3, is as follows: EAGVAQSPRYKIIEKRQSVAFWCNPISGHATLYWYQQILGQGPKLLIQFQNNGVVDDSQLPKDRFSAERLKGVDSTLKIQPAKLEDSAVYLCASSLMGQGSVSTDTQYFGPGTRLTVL.

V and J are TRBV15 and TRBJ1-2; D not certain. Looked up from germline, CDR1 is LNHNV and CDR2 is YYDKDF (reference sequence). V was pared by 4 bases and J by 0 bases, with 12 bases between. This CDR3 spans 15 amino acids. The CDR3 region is CATSIAGKANYGYTF. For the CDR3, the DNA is TGTGCCACCAGCATAGCCGGGAAAGCTAACTATGGCTACACCTTC. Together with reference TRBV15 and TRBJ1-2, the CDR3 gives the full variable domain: DAMVIQNPRYQVTQFGKPVTLSCSQTLNHNVMYWYQQKSSQAPKLLFHYYDKDFNNEADTPDNFQSRRPNTSFCFLDIRSPGLGDTAMYLCATSIAGKANYGYTFGSGTRLTVV.

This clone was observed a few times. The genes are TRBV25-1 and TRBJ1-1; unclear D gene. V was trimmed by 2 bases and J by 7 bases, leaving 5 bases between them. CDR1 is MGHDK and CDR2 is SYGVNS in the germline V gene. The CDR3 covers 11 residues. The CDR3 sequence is CASSELGEAFF. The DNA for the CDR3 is TGTGCCAGCAGTGAACTCGGTGAAGCTTTCTTT.

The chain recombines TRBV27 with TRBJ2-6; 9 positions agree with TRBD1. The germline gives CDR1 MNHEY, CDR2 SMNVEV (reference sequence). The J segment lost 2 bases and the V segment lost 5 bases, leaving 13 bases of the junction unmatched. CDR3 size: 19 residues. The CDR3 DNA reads TGTGCCAGCAGTGATTCACTGGGACAGGGATCCCCTGGGGCCAACGTCCTGACTTTC. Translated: CASSDSLGQGSPGANVLTF.

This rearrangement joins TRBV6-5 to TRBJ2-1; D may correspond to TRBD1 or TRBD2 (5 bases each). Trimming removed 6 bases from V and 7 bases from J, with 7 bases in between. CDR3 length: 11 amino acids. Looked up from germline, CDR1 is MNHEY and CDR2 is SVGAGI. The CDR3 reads CASRGENEQFF. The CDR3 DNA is TGTGCCAGCAGGGGGGAGAATGAGCAGTTCTTC.

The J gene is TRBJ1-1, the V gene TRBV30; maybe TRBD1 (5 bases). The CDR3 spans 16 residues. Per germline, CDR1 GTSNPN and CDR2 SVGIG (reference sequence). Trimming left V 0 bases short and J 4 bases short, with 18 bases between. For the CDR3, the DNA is TGTGCCTGGAGTGTAAAGGCAGGGAACTTGGGCACTGAAGCTTTCTTT. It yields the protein CAWSVKAGNLGTEAFF.

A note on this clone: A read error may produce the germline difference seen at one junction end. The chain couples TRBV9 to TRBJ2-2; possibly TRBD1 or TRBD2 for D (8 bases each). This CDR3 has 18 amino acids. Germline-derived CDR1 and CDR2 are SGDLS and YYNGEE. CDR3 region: CPSGRQGRSLGWAGELFF. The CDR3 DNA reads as TGTCCCAGCGGGAGACAGGGGAGGAGCCTAGGTTGGGCCGGGGAGCTGTTTTTT. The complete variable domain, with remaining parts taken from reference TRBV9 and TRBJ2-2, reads DSGVTQTPKHLITATGQRVTLRCSPRSGDLSVYWYQQSLDQGLQFLIQYYNGEERAKGNILERFSAQQFPDLHSELNLSSLELGDSALYFCPSGRQGRSLGWAGELFFGEGSRLTVL.

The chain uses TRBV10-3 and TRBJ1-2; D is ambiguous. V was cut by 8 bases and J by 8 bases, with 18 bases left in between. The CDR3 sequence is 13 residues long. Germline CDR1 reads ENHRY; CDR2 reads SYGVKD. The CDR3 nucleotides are TGTGCCATCTCAGTGTTATTCGGTGGAGGCTACACCTTC. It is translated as CAISVLFGGGYTF.

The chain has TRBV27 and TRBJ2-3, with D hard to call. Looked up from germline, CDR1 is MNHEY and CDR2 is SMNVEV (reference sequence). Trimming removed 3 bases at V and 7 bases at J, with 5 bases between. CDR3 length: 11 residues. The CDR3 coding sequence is TGTGCCAGCAGTTTCGGCAATACGCAGTATTTT. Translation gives CASSFGNTQYF.

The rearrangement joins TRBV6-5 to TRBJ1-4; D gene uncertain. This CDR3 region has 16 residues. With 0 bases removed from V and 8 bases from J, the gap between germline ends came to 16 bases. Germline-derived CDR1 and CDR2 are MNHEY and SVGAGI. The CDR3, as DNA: TGTGCCAGCAGTTACTCAGACGGGCCCGGGAACGAAAAACTGTTTTTT. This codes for CASSYSDGPGNEKLFF.

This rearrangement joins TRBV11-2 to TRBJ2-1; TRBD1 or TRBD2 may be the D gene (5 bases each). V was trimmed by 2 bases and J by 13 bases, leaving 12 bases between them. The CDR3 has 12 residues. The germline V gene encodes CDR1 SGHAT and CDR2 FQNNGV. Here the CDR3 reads CASSLRGVQQFF. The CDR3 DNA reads TGTGCCAGCAGCTTAAGAGGGGTTCAACAGTTCTTC.